The 9 T cell receptor beta chains presented below share a single source sample, sequenced in a study of cytomegalovirus exposure and HLA in healthy donors (dated by TCRdb to about 2017). Library creation used the immunoSEQ multiplex PCR assay. For the multiplex PCR, a mixture combining 60 forward primers for TCR Vbeta segments and 13 reverse primers for TCR Jbeta segments was used. TCRdb mirrors the immuneACCESS table, restricted to in-frame sequences. Some clones are absent from its copies; in checked studies, under half trace to an unresolved V gene, and the reason for the others is unknown. The table of this sample itemizes roughly 110,000 clones. Of the sample, roughly 3.6% falls within the top ten clones. The material sequenced was PBMCs. These receptors were collected from a man aged 30 to 45 in good health and CMV-seronegative.

The rearrangement uses TRBV7-9 and TRBJ1-5; 7 bases line up with TRBD1. The CDR3 has 15 amino acids. J lost 3 bases, V lost 2 bases, and 4 bases had no gene match. The germline gives CDR1 SEHNR, CDR2 FQNEAQ (reference sequence). The CDR3 protein is CASSLTGVVNQPQHF. As DNA, the CDR3 is TGTGCCAGCAGCTTAACAGGGGTTGTCAATCAGCCCCAGCATTTT. Full variable domain (outside the CDR3, taken from reference TRBV7-9 and TRBJ1-5): DTGVSQNPRHKITKRGQNVTFRCDPISEHNRLYWYRQTLGQGPEFLTYFQNEAQLEKSRLLSDRFSAERPKGSFSTLEIQRTEQGDSAMYLCASSLTGVVNQPQHFGDGTRLSIL.

This chain connects TRBV29-1 to TRBJ2-7; D might be TRBD1 (6 bases). The CDR3 has 11 residues. The ends were cut back, 7 bases at V and 2 bases at J, with 9 bases in the middle. Germline V CDR1 and CDR2: SQVTM, ANQGSEA. CDR3 DNA sequence: TGCAGCGGAGGGACACCCTACGAGCAGTACTTC. Protein sequence: CSGGTPYEQYF.

The chain couples TRBV29-1 to TRBJ2-5, with 7 bases lining up with TRBD1. The CDR3 extends over 12 amino acids. The ends lost 6 bases at V and 5 bases at J; junction bases unmatched: 6. Germline V gene data show CDR1 as SQVTM and CDR2 as ANQGSEA. The CDR3: CSVNRGAETQYF. CDR3 coding DNA: TGCAGCGTAAACAGGGGAGCGGAGACCCAGTACTTC.

This chain's CDR3 is CASSSRQAQRTGELFF. The DNA for the CDR3 is TGTGCCAGCAGCTCCAGGCAGGCCCAGAGAACCGGGGAGCTGTTTTTT. The rearrangement links TRBV5-6 to TRBJ2-2; D call uncertain. CDR3 length: 16 residues. The germline V gene encodes CDR1 SGHDT and CDR2 YYEEEE. The germline V and J ends were trimmed by 3 bases and 5 bases, with 17 bases remaining between them.

The CDR3 is CAEQGQETQYF. The CDR3 region has the DNA TGTGCCGAACAGGGTCAAGAGACCCAGTACTTC. The chain recombines TRBV2 with TRBJ2-5; D perhaps matches TRBD1 (6 bases). The CDR3 has 11 residues. The V gene lost 11 bases and the J gene lost 2 bases, with 9 bases spanning the gap. Germline-derived CDR1 and CDR2 are SNHLY and FYNNEI.

With respect to this clone: The DNA is left out, because the CDR3 cannot be placed on it with certainty; the CDR3 is given as TCRdb lists it. V gene TRBV6-6 combines with J gene TRBJ2-7; the table's TRBD1 call for D was not verified on the DNA. Looked up from germline, CDR1 is MNHNY and CDR2 is SVGAGI (reference sequence). The CDR3 is 11 amino acids long, termini counted. This CDR3 is CASFGTGAIFF.

V usage is TRBV6-1 and J usage is TRBJ1-1, with a possible D match to TRBD1 (6 bases). The V gene's germline CDR1 is MNHNS and CDR2 SASEGT. The length of the CDR3 is 13 residues. V gave up 1 base and J gave up 8 bases, with 11 bases separating them. The CDR3 DNA reads TGTGCCAGCAGTGAAGACAGGGTTCCCGAAGCTTTCTTT. The encoded protein is CASSEDRVPEAFF.

The rearrangement links TRBV6-5 to TRBJ2-7; possible D gene TRBD2, 6 bases. Germline assignment: CDR1 MNHEY and CDR2 SVGAGI. This CDR3 contains 14 residues. V lost 2 bases, J lost 2 bases, and 10 bases lay in between. The CDR3 DNA sequence: TGTGCCAGCAGTTACCTCTCGGGGGCCTACGAGCAGTACTTC. Amino acids: CASSYLSGAYEQYF.

This chain joins TRBV6-1 and TRBJ1-1; weak D call: TRBD1 (5 bases). The CDR3 consists of 16 residues. Trimming removed 2 bases at V and 2 bases at J, with 15 bases between. Germline V gene sequence: CDR1 MNHNS, CDR2 SASEGT. CDR3 coding DNA: TGTGCCAGCAGTGAACAGGGCGCACAACTCAACACTGAAGCTTTCTTT. Protein product: CASSEQGAQLNTEAFF.